A single sample is the source of the 18 T cell receptor beta chains below, sequenced in a study of control samples from healthy donors and cancer patients. Sequencing used immunoSEQ multiplex PCR; TCRdb keeps in-frame clones, though not all of them. This sample carries approximately 79,000 clones, approximately 89% of them seen once, and the ten largest clones take 5.5% to 7.5%. Sequences were obtained from blood. All receptors derive from a man between 45 and 60 years old in good health.

This chain's CDR3 is CASSFRDRYEYF. The CDR3 DNA reads TGTGCCAGCAGTTTCCGGGACCGGTACGAGTATTTT. The chain recombines TRBV6-5 with TRBJ2-3; D possibly matches TRBD1 or TRBD2 (5 bases each). Germline V gene sequence: CDR1 MNHEY, CDR2 SVGAGI. This CDR3 is 12 amino acids long. Trimming took 4 bases from V and 13 from J, leaving 15 bases between them.

This rearrangement joins TRBV7-2 to TRBJ2-7; 9 bases are shared with TRBD1. Trimming cost V 3 bases and J 5 bases; bases outside gene matches: 14. The CDR3 sequence is 17 residues long. The germline gives CDR1 SGHTA, CDR2 FQGNSA. Here the CDR3 DNA reads TGTGCCAGCAGCTTCATTAGATCGGGACAGGGAAAACACGAGCAGTACTTC. This sequence encodes CASSFIRSGQGKHEQYF.

The rearrangement links TRBV19 to TRBJ1-1, with 7 bases aligning to TRBD1. This CDR3 has 13 amino acids. The V gene's germline CDR1 is LNHDA and CDR2 SQIVND (reference sequence). Trimming removed 5 bases from V and 7 bases from J; junction bases left unmatched: 7. The CDR3 loop reads CASSASTGNEAFF. As DNA, the CDR3 is TGTGCCAGTAGTGCGTCGACAGGGAATGAAGCTTTCTTT.

The rearrangement uses TRBV21-1 and TRBJ1-2; TRBD1, the D gene given by the table, was not confirmed from the DNA. TRBV21-1 is flagged as a pseudogene. CDR3 size: 13 residues. CDR3 in DNA: TGTGCCAGCAGCACCACAGGGGGCAGTGGCTACACCTTC. Its protein is CASSTTGGSGYTF.

The gene calls are TRBV24-1 and TRBJ2-5; maybe TRBD2 (6 bases). V lost 10 bases to trimming and J lost 2 bases, with 13 bases between them. The germline gives CDR1 KGHDR, CDR2 SFDVKD. The CDR3 spans 13 residues. Here the CDR3 reads CATIFRGQETQYF. The CDR3 DNA sequence: TGTGCCACTATTTTCCGGGGGCAAGAGACCCAGTACTTC.

The chain links TRBV2 to TRBJ2-6; the D gene is possibly TRBD2 (6 bases). Germline V CDR1 and CDR2: SNHLY, FYNNEI. The germline V and J ends were trimmed by 4 bases and 4 bases, with 14 bases remaining between them. The CDR3 is 16 residues long. CDR3: CASSGRVRTGANVLTF. The CDR3 DNA reads as TGTGCCAGCAGTGGGAGGGTCCGGACCGGGGCCAACGTCCTGACTTTC. The whole variable domain, remainder taken from reference TRBV2 and TRBJ2-6, is EPEVTQTPSHQVTQMGQEVILRCVPISNHLYFYWYRQILGQKVEFLVSFYNNEISEKSEIFDDQFSVERPDGSNFTLKIRSTKLEDSAMYFCASSGRVRTGANVLTFGAGSRLTVL.

The J gene is TRBJ2-1, the V gene TRBV9, with TRBD2 matching 8 bases. This CDR3 is 15 amino acids long. Trimming removed 4 bases from V and 0 bases from J; junction bases left unmatched: 3. CDR1 is SGDLS and CDR2 is YYNGEE in the germline V gene. The CDR3 DNA reads as TGTGCCAGCAGCTCAGGGACTAGCTCCTACAATGAGCAGTTCTTC. Translated: CASSSGTSSYNEQFF.

The chain uses TRBV6-2 or TRBV6-3 and TRBJ1-1; D is uncertain. The CDR3 totals 15 residues. CDR1 and CDR2 from the germline V gene are MNHEY and SVGEGT. V dropped 6 bases and J dropped 1 base, with 15 bases sitting between them. CDR3 sequence (DNA): TGTGCCAGCAGCTCCTTAGGCCCCCCGAACACTGAAGCTTTCTTT. Protein product: CASSSLGPPNTEAFF.

The chain carries TRBV6-5 and TRBJ1-4; D may be TRBD1 (6 bases). CDR3 size: 12 residues. V shed 6 bases and J shed 17 bases, with 19 bases lying between them. Looked up from germline, CDR1 is MNHEY and CDR2 is SVGAGI. DNA of the CDR3: TGTGCCAGCAGATCCCGACCGGACAGACCTTTTTTT. This gives the protein CASRSRPDRPFF.

J is TRBJ2-5 and V is TRBV24-1; a possible D gene is TRBD2 (5 bases). The germline CDR1 and CDR2 sequences are KGHDR and SFDVKD. Trimming cost V 3 bases and J 5 bases, with 21 bases left between them. The CDR3 runs to 17 residues. The DNA of the CDR3 is TGTGCCACCAGTGATGCTACGCCGGGTCCCCCGGGGGAGACCCAGTACTTC. Its protein is CATSDATPGPPGETQYF.

The chain is built from TRBV5-6 and TRBJ2-1, with D uncertain. CDR3 size: 11 residues. Germline loops: CDR1 SGHDT, CDR2 YYEEEE. V gave up 0 bases and J gave up 11 bases, with 6 bases separating them. The CDR3 loop is CASSLATQQFF. CDR3 bases: TGTGCCAGCAGCTTGGCGACTCAGCAGTTCTTC.

The chain joins TRBV5-1 to TRBJ1-3, with D maybe TRBD1 (6 bases). The V gene's germline CDR1 is SGHRS and CDR2 YFSETQ. The CDR3 has 15 amino acids. V was trimmed by 4 bases and J by 4 bases, leaving 15 bases between them. The CDR3 sequence is CASSLAAGVGNTIYF. The CDR3 region has the DNA TGCGCCAGCAGCCTTGCGGCAGGGGTAGGAAACACCATATATTTT.

CDR3 protein: CASSVGTSGSYEQYF. The CDR3 DNA sequence: TGTGCCAGTAGTGTCGGGACTAGCGGATCCTACGAGCAGTACTTC. The rearrangement links TRBV19 to TRBJ2-7, with TRBD2 matching over 11 bases. V lost 5 bases and J lost 1; bases outside the gene matches: 4. CDR1 is LNHDA and CDR2 is SQIVND in the germline V gene (reference sequence). The CDR3 loop spans 15 amino acids.

The chain combines TRBV11-3 with TRBJ2-7; 8 bases are a match to TRBD1. J lost 0 bases, V lost 0 bases, and 4 bases had no gene match. Looked up from germline, CDR1 is SGHNT and CDR2 is YENEEA. The CDR3 is 16 residues long. The CDR3 DNA reads TGTGCCAGCAGCTTAGAACAGGGGGGCGGCTCCTACGAGCAGTACTTC. It specifies CASSLEQGGGSYEQYF.

The gene calls are TRBV2 and TRBJ1-2; D might be TRBD1 (5 bases). V was clipped by 4 bases and J by 5 bases, with 20 bases between them. The CDR3 loop spans 16 amino acids. Germline V lookup: CDR1 SNHLY, CDR2 FYNNEI. CDR3 loop: CASSVSKGMGLYGYTF. CDR3 DNA: TGTGCCAGCAGTGTTTCGAAGGGGATGGGGCTATATGGCTACACCTTC.

This rearrangement joins TRBV5-1 to TRBJ2-3, with D hard to call. Per the germline V gene, CDR1 is SGHRS and CDR2 is YFSETQ. This CDR3 spans 14 amino acids. Trimming shortened V by 1 base and J by 2 bases, and 8 bases separated the two germline ends. CDR3 DNA: TGCGCCAGCAGCTTGCTAACAGCCACAGATACGCAGTATTTT. This codes for CASSLLTATDTQYF.

This rearrangement joins TRBV7-9 to TRBJ2-7; no firm D call. Per the germline V gene, CDR1 is SEHNR and CDR2 is FQNEAQ (reference sequence). CDR3 size: 15 residues. Trimming left V 4 bases short and J 3 bases short, with 16 bases between. The CDR3 is CASSSSPRFIYEQYF. CDR3 DNA: TGTGCCAGCAGCTCCTCACCCCGATTCATCTACGAGCAGTACTTC.

This clone turned up a few times. J is TRBJ1-4 and V is TRBV2; D ambiguous. CDR1 and CDR2 from the germline V gene are SNHLY and FYNNEI. The CDR3 length is 14 residues. The V end lost 6 bases, the J end lost 6 bases, and 14 bases lay between the germline ends. CDR3 amino acids: CASSPGLVHEKLFF. CDR3 nucleotide sequence: TGTGCCAGCAGCCCCGGTCTGGTTCATGAAAAACTGTTTTTT.